This T cell receptor (beta chain) was retrieved from a study of shared clonotypes between healthy human individuals. In the study overall: Per-donor plates numbered three CD4 naive, three CD4 memory, two CD8 naive and one CD8 memory.

On this clone itself: The sample holds other DNA sequences that translate to the same CDR3.

This was a deep-level run. The assay was immunoSEQ multiplex PCR, and TCRdb's table has in-frame clones only and misses some. The sample lists 2 million to 2.5 million clones; over 85% were seen once. Division of CD4+ cells produced a CD45RA+ naive subset and a CD45RA-negative memory subset. The CDR3 runs 13 residues. Germline loops: CDR1 GTSNPN, CDR2 SVGIG (reference sequence). V lost 5 bases to trimming and J lost 7 bases; unmatched junction nucleotides: 5. The source of this sequence is a man younger than 30 in good health. Some clones in this sample may be carry-over from other donors' samples. The specimen was naive CD4+ T cells from PBMCs. The subset was: CD45RA+ positively selected. This chain links TRBV30 with TRBJ2-1; 10 bases match TRBD2. The CDR3 DNA is TGTGCCTGGTCTGGGACTAGCGTGAATGAGCAGTTCTTC. Translating it yields CAWSGTSVNEQFF.